This T cell receptor (beta chain) is from a study of blood T cell repertoires in COVID-19. Study in general: Whether acute or convalescent, the COVID-19 samples came from the United States, Italy and Spain.

The CDR3 loop spans 15 amino acids. Looked up from germline, CDR1 is SGHNT and CDR2 is YYREEE (reference sequence). V lost 4 bases and J lost 5; bases outside the gene matches: 10. Seattle researchers signed up patients amid active infection and tracked them longitudinally. Assay used: immunoSEQ multiplex PCR; TCRdb lists only in-frame clones, some missing. The sample has some 350,000 clones, over 80% seen once; the top ten hold nearly 6.5%. J is TRBJ2-7 and V is TRBV5-4; 9 nucleotides agree with TRBD1. The sample was peripheral blood. The source of this sequence is a woman between 50 and 59 years old with COVID-19, enrolled during active disease. CDR3 sequence: CASSVGTGNRDEQYF. CDR3 nucleotide sequence: TGTGCCAGCAGCGTCGGGACAGGGAATCGGGACGAGCAGTACTTC.